These 32 T cell receptor beta chains were all obtained from the same sample, sequenced in a study of identical twins. One entry per CDR3 protein results from TCRdb running MiXCR on the 5' RACE reads. The data contain 310,000 or so distinct CDR3 sequences, less than 9.5% of them singletons. These data were likewise used in another study, on yellow fever vaccine responses in identical twins.

Specimen: CD8+ T cells sorted from blood. The source of these receptors is a woman between 18 and 30 years old in good health.

The chain has TRBV5-1 and TRBJ1-1; TRBD1 agrees at 7 bases. CDR1 is SGHRS, CDR2 YFSETQ, per germline. The CDR3 runs to 19 residues. The V segment lost 0 bases and the J segment 1 base; nucleotides outside the gene matches: 15. The CDR3 sequence is CASSLAPSWKTGRNTEAFF. The CDR3 DNA follows: TGCGCCAGCAGCTTGGCCCCATCCTGGAAGACAGGGAGGAACACTGAAGCTTTCTTT. Using reference TRBV5-1 and TRBJ1-1 for the parts outside the CDR3, the full variable domain is KAGVTQTPRYLIKTRGQQVTLSCSPISGHRSVSWYQQTPGQGLQFLFEYFSETQRNKGNFPGRFSGRQFSNSRSEMNVSTLELGDSALYLCASSLAPSWKTGRNTEAFFGQGTRLTVV.

This sequence joins TRBV6-5 and TRBJ2-1; a possible D gene is TRBD1 (6 bases). The CDR3 has 18 residues. Trimming removed 2 bases at V and 3 bases at J, with 20 bases between. In germline, CDR1 is MNHEY, CDR2 SVGAGI. This CDR3 is CASSYGIVFGRGYNEQFF. The CDR3 DNA is TGTGCCAGCAGTTACGGGATAGTTTTTGGCAGGGGCTACAATGAGCAGTTCTTC.

This clonotype was counted between two and nine times. The chain joins TRBV4-1 to TRBJ1-2, with D hard to call. Germline lookup yields CDR1 MGHRA and CDR2 YSYEKL. The CDR3 has 14 residues. Trimming removed 2 bases from V and 1 base from J, with 8 bases in between. In DNA, the CDR3 is TGCGCCAGCAGCCAACTGGGGTATAACTATGGCTACACCTTC. Amino acids: CASSQLGYNYGYTF.

In its sample, this clonotype was seen many times. The V call is TRBV2, the J call TRBJ2-7; 9 nucleotides agree with TRBD1. The CDR3 runs 16 residues. CDR1 and CDR2 (germline): SNHLY, FYNNEI. V shed 1 base and J 3 bases; nucleotides not matched to a gene: 7. The CDR3 sequence is CASSEGGQGPYYEQYF. For the CDR3, the DNA is TGTGCCAGCAGTGAAGGGGGACAGGGACCCTACTACGAGCAGTACTTC.

Ten or more counts support this clonotype. The V call is TRBV9, the J call TRBJ2-7; 9 bases map to TRBD1. CDR1 is SGDLS, CDR2 YYNGEE, per germline. J lost 4 bases, V lost 3 bases, and 2 bases had no gene match. The CDR3 extends over 13 amino acids. The CDR3 nucleotides read TGTGCCAGCAGCGAGGGACAGGGTTACGAGCAGTACTTC. Amino acid sequence: CASSEGQGYEQYF.

V gene TRBV10-3 combines with J gene TRBJ2-1; the match to TRBD1 covers 7 bases. The ends lost 8 bases at V and 2 bases at J; junction bases unmatched: 12. Germline V CDR1 and CDR2: ENHRY, SYGVKD. The CDR3 consists of 16 residues. CDR3 nucleotides: TGTGCCATCGGAAGACCCGGGACAGTGGCCTACAATGAGCAGTTCTTC. Amino acids: CAIGRPGTVAYNEQFF.

The chain joins TRBV4-3 to TRBJ2-7; D perhaps matches TRBD2 (5 bases). The CDR3 length is 13 residues. V lost 6 bases to trimming and J lost 5 bases, with 14 bases between them. Germline lookup yields CDR1 LGHNA and CDR2 YSLEER. CDR3 region: CASSEGRRDEQYF. Here the CDR3 DNA reads TGCGCCAGCAGTGAGGGAAGAAGGGACGAGCAGTACTTC.

The genes are TRBV9 and TRBJ2-7; TRBD2 aligns across 7 bases. V was clipped by 0 bases and J by 3 bases; unmatched bases: 6. Germline lookup yields CDR1 SGDLS and CDR2 YYNGEE. CDR3 length: 15 residues. CDR3 nucleotide sequence: TGTGCCAGCAGCGTAGGGGGCGGGGGTTTCTACGAGCAGTACTTC. Its protein is CASSVGGGGFYEQYF. The full variable domain, rest sourced from reference TRBV9 and TRBJ2-7, is DSGVTQTPKHLITATGQRVTLRCSPRSGDLSVYWYQQSLDQGLQFLIQYYNGEERAKGNILERFSAQQFPDLHSELNLSSLELGDSALYFCASSVGGGGFYEQYFGPGTRLTVT.

This rearrangement joins TRBV12-3 or TRBV12-4 to TRBJ2-3; D uncertain. Deletions cut 7 bases from V and 0 bases from J, with 11 bases between. The CDR3 is 14 amino acids. CDR3 protein: CASIGSDSTDTQYF. The CDR3 DNA sequence: TGTGCCAGCATTGGCAGCGACAGCACAGATACGCAGTATTTT.

This clonotype was seen repeatedly, ten times or more. This rearrangement joins TRBV11-2 to TRBJ2-5, with 10 bases lining up with TRBD2. Germline V gene data show CDR1 as SGHAT and CDR2 as FQNNGV. The CDR3 totals 16 residues. The V segment lost 4 bases and the J segment 5 bases; nucleotides outside the gene matches: 10. CDR3 in amino acids: CASSSSLAGPWETQYF. In nucleotides, the CDR3 is TGTGCCAGCAGCTCATCACTAGCGGGGCCTTGGGAGACCCAGTACTTC.

This clonotype appeared many times. The V and J genes are TRBV29-1 and TRBJ2-3; D is possibly TRBD2 (6 bases). Trimming took 4 bases from V and 1 from J, leaving 12 bases between them. This CDR3 comprises 14 residues. CDR1 is SQVTM and CDR2 is ANQGSEA in the germline V gene. CDR3 nucleotides: TGCAGCGTTGCAACAGTAGCGGGCACAGATACGCAGTATTTT. Protein: CSVATVAGTDTQYF.

This clonotype has a handful of counts. The rearrangement uses TRBV20-1 and TRBJ2-7; D unclear. Deletions cut 0 bases from V and 2 bases from J, with 11 bases between. CDR3 size: 14 residues. From germline, CDR1 is DFQATT and CDR2 SNEGSKA (reference sequence). The CDR3: CSAREDPTPYEQYF. DNA of the CDR3: TGCAGTGCTAGAGAGGACCCCACCCCCTACGAGCAGTACTTC.

This CDR3 reads CASSFSPGTSGATQYF. Written as DNA, the CDR3 is TGTGCCAGCAGCTTTAGCCCCGGGACTAGCGGTGCGACCCAGTACTTC. The chain recombines TRBV7-9 with TRBJ2-5, with 11 bases lining up with TRBD2. The V and J ends lost 3 bases and 7 bases, in that order; junction bases with no gene match: 10. Germline-derived CDR1 and CDR2 are SEHNR and FQNEAQ (reference sequence). The CDR3 is made up of 16 amino acids.

This clonotype was found many times. V and J are TRBV29-1 and TRBJ2-1; 9 bases are a match to TRBD2. The CDR3 loop spans 15 amino acids. The V and J ends lost 4 bases and 1 base, in that order; junction bases with no gene match: 5. From germline, CDR1 is SQVTM and CDR2 ANQGSEA. CDR3 in amino acids: CSVAGREGSYNEQFF. In nucleotides, the CDR3 is TGCAGCGTTGCGGGGCGGGAGGGGTCCTACAATGAGCAGTTCTTC.

Concerning this clonotype itself: This could be a read error, since a much larger clone is one nucleotide away. The chain couples TRBV12-3 or TRBV12-4 to TRBJ2-7; 7 bases are shared with TRBD1. CDR3 length: 14 amino acids. The CDR3 nucleotides read TGTGCCGGCAGTTGGGACAGAATAACCTACGAGCAGTACTTC. Protein product: CAGSWDRITYEQYF.

In this sample, this clonotype turned up a few times. The chain carries TRBV29-1 and TRBJ2-7; the D is unclear. From germline, CDR1 is SQVTM and CDR2 ANQGSEA. Trimming cost V 3 bases and J 1 base, with 10 bases left between them. The CDR3 spans 13 residues. This CDR3 is CSVEWKISYEQYF. CDR3 sequence (DNA): TGCAGCGTTGAGTGGAAAATTTCCTACGAGCAGTACTTC.

This clonotype was counted only a few times. The CDR3 spells CASSQGPRQVPYSGQFF. CDR3 coding DNA: TGCGCCAGCAGCCAGGGTCCGAGACAGGTCCCCTACTCGGGGCAGTTCTTC. The V and J genes are TRBV4-3 and TRBJ2-1; D may be TRBD1 (6 bases). Germline V gene sequence: CDR1 LGHNA, CDR2 YSLEER. Trimming shortened V by 3 bases and J by 12 bases, and 27 bases separated the two germline ends. The CDR3 loop spans 17 amino acids.

This clonotype was seen repeatedly, ten times or more. This chain joins TRBV28 and TRBJ2-7; the match to TRBD2 covers 9 bases. Looked up from germline, CDR1 is MDHEN and CDR2 is SYDVKM. Trimming took 1 base from V and 2 from J; bases not matched to a gene: 3. The CDR3 length is 15 residues. CDR3 nucleotides: TGTGCCAGCAGTTTATCTAGCGGGGTAACCTACGAGCAGTACTTC. This encodes CASSLSSGVTYEQYF.

The V and J genes are TRBV20-1 and TRBJ2-1; 8 bases agree with TRBD2. V shed 0 bases and J 3 bases; nucleotides not matched to a gene: 7. Looked up from germline, CDR1 is DFQATT and CDR2 is SNEGSKA (reference sequence). The CDR3 runs 16 residues. The CDR3 nucleotides read TGCAGTGCTAGAGAGTTGTCGGCGGGGGGCTACAATGAGCAGTTCTTC. Its translation: CSARELSAGGYNEQFF.

This clonotype was counted between two and nine times. V is TRBV24-1 and J is TRBJ2-3, with unresolved D. Per germline, CDR1 KGHDR and CDR2 SFDVKD. Trimming removed 1 base from V and 5 bases from J, with 3 bases in between. This CDR3 contains 12 residues. The CDR3 nucleotides are TGTGCCACCAGTGATTTTGGAGATACGCAGTATTTT. This encodes CATSDFGDTQYF.

At least ten counts were recorded for this clonotype. V usage is TRBV29-1 and J usage is TRBJ2-7; 7 bases are a match to TRBD1. The CDR3 has 13 amino acids. V lost 3 bases, J lost 5 bases, and 7 bases stayed unmatched. Germline V gene data show CDR1 as SQVTM and CDR2 as ANQGSEA. The CDR3 sequence is CSVDQKGQNEQYF. Here the CDR3 DNA reads TGCAGCGTTGACCAAAAGGGACAGAACGAGCAGTACTTC.

This clonotype was observed many times. The chain has TRBV20-1 and TRBJ2-7; D possibly corresponds to TRBD1 (6 bases). CDR1 is DFQATT and CDR2 is SNEGSKA in the germline V gene (reference sequence). This CDR3 is 12 amino acids long. Here the CDR3 DNA reads TGCAGCCGCCGGGACACTTCCTACGAGCAGTACTTC. As protein: CSRRDTSYEQYF.

There are many counts of this clonotype. The rearrangement joins TRBV20-1 to TRBJ2-3; no clear D. This CDR3 contains 14 residues. Germline V CDR1 and CDR2: DFQATT, SNEGSKA (reference sequence). Trimming took off 0 bases at V and 6 bases at J, with 13 bases between the two ends. CDR3 sequence: CSARDEDVPDTQYF. CDR3 DNA sequence: TGCAGTGCTAGAGACGAAGATGTACCGGATACGCAGTATTTT.

This rearrangement joins TRBV5-3 to TRBJ2-7; D is unresolved. TRBV5-3 is an open reading frame, and its role is uncertain. This CDR3 contains 9 residues. Between the trimmed V and J ends, which lost 3 bases and 6 bases, there was a span of 1 base. The CDR3 sequence: CARSCEQYF. CDR3 sequence (DNA): TGTGCCAGAAGCTGCGAGCAGTACTTC.

This clonotype was picked up a small number of times. V is TRBV6-4 and J is TRBJ2-1, with TRBD2 matching 7 bases. V lost 2 bases and J lost 7; bases outside the gene matches: 2. Germline CDR1 reads MRHNA; CDR2 reads SNTAGT. The CDR3 loop spans 13 amino acids. The CDR3 sequence is CASSDGGVNEQFF. CDR3 nucleotides: TGTGCCAGCAGTGACGGGGGGGTTAATGAGCAGTTCTTC.

This clonotype was observed at least ten times. This chain uses TRBV7-8 with TRBJ2-1, with D tentatively TRBD2 (7 bases). The germline V gene encodes CDR1 SGHVS and CDR2 FQNEAQ. The CDR3 length is 16 residues. Trimming shortened V by 5 bases and J by 8 bases, and 22 bases separated the two germline ends. The CDR3 region is CASSPLSGGAFDEQFF. The CDR3 DNA reads as TGTGCCAGCAGCCCCCTTAGTGGGGGGGCCTTCGATGAGCAGTTCTTC.

The chain employs TRBV3-1 and TRBJ2-7; no clear D gene. V was clipped by 4 bases and J by 0 bases, with 16 bases between them. The CDR3 is 16 residues long. The germline V gene encodes CDR1 LGHDT and CDR2 YNNKEL (reference sequence). CDR3 protein: CASSLDVDGASYEQYF. In nucleotides, the CDR3 is TGTGCCAGCAGCCTTGACGTAGACGGAGCCTCCTACGAGCAGTACTTC.

The genes are TRBV20-1 and TRBJ2-1; perhaps TRBD2 as D (6 bases). The V end lost 1 base, the J end lost 1 base, and 20 bases lay between the germline ends. Per germline, CDR1 DFQATT and CDR2 SNEGSKA (reference sequence). The CDR3 is 18 residues long. The CDR3 DNA reads as TGCAGTGCTAGAGTGCTCGGGGGAGACCACCGATCCTACAATGAGCAGTTCTTC. Its translation: CSARVLGGDHRSYNEQFF.

In this sample, this clonotype turned up a few times. As DNA, the CDR3 is TGTGCCAGCAGCCCTAAAACCGGGACAGGGGCGTACGAGCAGTACTTC. Protein sequence: CASSPKTGTGAYEQYF. The V and J genes are TRBV4-2 and TRBJ2-7; 10 bases agree with TRBD1. The CDR3 is 16 residues long. The germline gives CDR1 LGHNA, CDR2 YNFKEQ. V lost 4 bases to trimming and J lost 4 bases; unmatched junction nucleotides: 10.

This clonotype was seen only a few times. The genes are TRBV28 and TRBJ2-7; no clear D. Trimming stripped 3 bases from V and 6 bases from J, with 6 bases between. The germline gives CDR1 MDHEN, CDR2 SYDVKM. The CDR3 contains 11 residues. The CDR3 DNA reads TGTGCCAGCAGTTTCGCAGCCGAGCAGTACTTC. Its translation is CASSFAAEQYF.

J is TRBJ2-7 and V is TRBV27; 11 positions agree with TRBD1. The CDR3 is 13 amino acids. Unmatched junction bases numbered 3, after V lost 5 bases and J lost 6 bases. Germline CDR1 is MNHEY and CDR2 is SMNVEV (reference sequence). CDR3 residues: CASSAGTGGEQYF. CDR3 bases: TGTGCCAGCAGTGCCGGGACAGGGGGCGAGCAGTACTTC.

This chain connects TRBV7-9 to TRBJ2-5, with a tentative D call TRBD2 (5 bases). This CDR3 is built from 12 residues. The V gene lost 5 bases and the J gene lost 5 bases, with 9 bases spanning the gap. The germline CDR1 and CDR2 sequences are SEHNR and FQNEAQ (reference sequence). In DNA, the CDR3 is TGTGCCAGCAGCCAGGAGGTCGAGACCCAGTACTTC. This encodes CASSQEVETQYF.